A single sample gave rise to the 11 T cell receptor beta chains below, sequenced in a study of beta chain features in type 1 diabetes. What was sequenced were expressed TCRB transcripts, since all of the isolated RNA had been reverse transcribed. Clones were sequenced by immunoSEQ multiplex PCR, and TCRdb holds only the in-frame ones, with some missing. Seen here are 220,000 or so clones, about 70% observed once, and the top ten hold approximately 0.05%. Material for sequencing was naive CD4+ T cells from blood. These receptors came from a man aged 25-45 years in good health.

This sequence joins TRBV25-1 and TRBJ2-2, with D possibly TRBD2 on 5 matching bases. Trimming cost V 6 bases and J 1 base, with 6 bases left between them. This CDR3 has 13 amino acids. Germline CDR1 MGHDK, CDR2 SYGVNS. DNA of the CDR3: TGTGCCAGCAGGGAGGAGAACACCGGGGAGCTGTTTTTT. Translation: CASREENTGELFF.

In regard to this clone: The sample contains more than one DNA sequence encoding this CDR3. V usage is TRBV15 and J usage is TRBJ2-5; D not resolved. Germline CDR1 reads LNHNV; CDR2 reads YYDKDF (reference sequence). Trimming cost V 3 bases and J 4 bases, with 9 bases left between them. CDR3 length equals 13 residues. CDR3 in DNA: TGTGCCACCAGCAGGGACGGCCGAGAGACCCAGTACTTC. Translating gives CATSRDGRETQYF.

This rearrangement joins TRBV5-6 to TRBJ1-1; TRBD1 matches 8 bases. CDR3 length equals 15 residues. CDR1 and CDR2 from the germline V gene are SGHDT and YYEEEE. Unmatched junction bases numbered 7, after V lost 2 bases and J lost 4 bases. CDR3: CASSLDRGGGTEAFF. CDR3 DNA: TGTGCCAGCAGCTTAGACAGGGGAGGAGGCACTGAAGCTTTCTTT.

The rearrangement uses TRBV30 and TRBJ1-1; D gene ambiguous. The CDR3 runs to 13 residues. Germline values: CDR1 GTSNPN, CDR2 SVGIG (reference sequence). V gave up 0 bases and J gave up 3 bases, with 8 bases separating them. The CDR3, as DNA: TGTGCCTGGAGTGTACAGAGGGACACTGAAGCTTTCTTT. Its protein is CAWSVQRDTEAFF.

DNA of the CDR3: TGTGCCAGCAGCTCCCTAAATGAGCAGTTCTTC. Amino acids: CASSSLNEQFF. V usage is TRBV7-2 and J usage is TRBJ2-1; no reliable D call. Germline CDR1 reads SGHTA; CDR2 reads FQGNSA. The CDR3 runs to 11 residues. Trimming stripped 4 bases from V and 7 bases from J, with 5 bases between.

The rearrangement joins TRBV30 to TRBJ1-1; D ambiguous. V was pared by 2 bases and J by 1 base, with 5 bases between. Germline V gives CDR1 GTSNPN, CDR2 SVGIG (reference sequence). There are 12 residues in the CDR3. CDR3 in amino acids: CAWSSGNTEAFF. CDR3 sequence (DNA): TGTGCCTGGAGTTCCGGGAACACTGAAGCTTTCTTT.

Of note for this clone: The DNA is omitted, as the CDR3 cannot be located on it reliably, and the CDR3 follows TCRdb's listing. The CDR3 loop is CAISEFGSGSFF. The V gene is TRBV10-3, the J gene TRBJ2-1; TRBD2 is the table's D call, not checked against the DNA. The CDR3 spans 12 amino acids, including both terminal residues. Germline CDR1 ENHRY, CDR2 SYGVKD.

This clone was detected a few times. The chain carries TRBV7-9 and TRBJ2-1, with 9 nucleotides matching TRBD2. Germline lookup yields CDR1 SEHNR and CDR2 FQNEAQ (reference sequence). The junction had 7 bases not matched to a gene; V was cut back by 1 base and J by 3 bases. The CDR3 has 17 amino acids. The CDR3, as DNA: TGTGCCAGCAGCTTAGTAACTAGCGGGTCTGGCTACAATGAGCAGTTCTTC. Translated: CASSLVTSGSGYNEQFF.

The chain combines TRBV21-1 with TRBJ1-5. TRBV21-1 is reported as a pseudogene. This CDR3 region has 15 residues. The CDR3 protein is CASSKTGPRNQPQHF. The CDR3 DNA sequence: TGTGCCAGCAGCAAGACGGGGCCACGCAATCAGCCCCAGCATTTT.

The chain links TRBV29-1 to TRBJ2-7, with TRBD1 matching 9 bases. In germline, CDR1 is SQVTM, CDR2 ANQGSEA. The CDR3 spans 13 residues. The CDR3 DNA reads TGCAGTCCCGGGACAGGGCTTTCCTACGAGCAGTACTTC. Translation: CSPGTGLSYEQYF.

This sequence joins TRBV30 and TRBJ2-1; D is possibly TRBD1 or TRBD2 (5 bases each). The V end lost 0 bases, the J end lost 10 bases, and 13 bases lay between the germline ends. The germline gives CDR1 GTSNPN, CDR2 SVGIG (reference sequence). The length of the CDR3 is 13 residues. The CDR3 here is CAWSVQGTGEQFF. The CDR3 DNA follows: TGTGCCTGGAGTGTACAAGGGACGGGCGAGCAGTTCTTC. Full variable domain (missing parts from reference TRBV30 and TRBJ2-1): SQTIHQWPATLVQPVGSPLSLECTVEGTSNPNLYWYRQAAGRGLQLLFYSVGIGQISSEVPQNLSASRPQDRQFILSSKKLLLSDSGFYLCAWSVQGTGEQFFGPGTRLTVL.